This T cell receptor beta chain was sequenced in a study of blood T cells in healthy people across ages. Germline lookup yields CDR1 SQVTM and CDR2 ANQGSEA. The CDR3 loop spans 14 amino acids. V lost 6 bases to trimming and J lost 1 base; unmatched junction nucleotides: 8. A second PCR, run for about 7 to 11 cycles, used a sample-barcoded 5' primer plus a J-beta primer mix. TCRdb passed the 5' RACE reads through MiXCR, listing each CDR3 protein once. This sample has hundreds of thousands of distinct CDR3 sequences; approximately 52% occur once, and the top ten carry 13%. The sequenced material came from blood. This clonotype was obtained from a woman of 80 years or more in good health. This chain uses TRBV29-1 with TRBJ2-5, with 7 bases that match TRBD2. CDR3 protein: CSVNPGRIQETQYF. The CDR3, as DNA: TGCAGCGTCAATCCCGGGAGGATCCAAGAGACCCAGTACTTC.